This T cell receptor (beta chain) emerged from a study of T cells after posttransplantation cyclophosphamide. Notes on the study in general: After PTCy, TRB diversity resembled that of CNI/methotrexate controls. Skin or GI-infiltrating T cells shared few TRB sequences with blood. Later blood repertoires were often dominated by clones from the donor CD8+ memory compartment.

The CDR3 extends over 17 amino acids. The germline gives CDR1 KGHSH, CDR2 LQKENI. Trimming took 5 bases from V and 5 from J, leaving 22 bases between them. Sequencing used immunoSEQ multiplex PCR; TCRdb keeps in-frame clones, though not all of them. Of approximately 15,000 clones listed, 94% were seen once; the top ten hold roughly 0.27%. This clone was observed a few times. The antigen remains unidentified. Cells defined as naive were viable CD3+CD4+ or CD3+CD8+ and CCR7+CD45RA+CD45RO-CD95-CD27+CD28+. On the day of bone marrow donation, the related graft donor provided peripheral blood. The J gene is TRBJ2-1, the V gene TRBV18; TRBD2 might be the D (6 bases). This receptor was obtained from a woman in her forties or fifties in good health and a related stem cell transplant donor. The sequenced material came from naive CD4+ T cells sorted from blood. CDR3 bases: TGTGCCAGCTCATCACGACCCAAGGGACTGACAGACAATGAGCAGTTCTTC. It translates to CASSSRPKGLTDNEQFF.